This T cell receptor (beta chain) was captured by sequencing in a study of CD8+ T cells in alopecia areata. The CDR3 totals 14 residues. Germline V gene lookup returns CDR1 SQVTM and CDR2 ANQGSEA. Between the trimmed V and J ends, which lost 5 bases and 0 bases, there was a span of 11 bases. Sequencing templates came from extracted RNA that was reverse transcribed into cDNA. The data were produced by immunoSEQ multiplex PCR, yet TCRdb's version contains in-frame clones alone and is incomplete. The data show more than 95,000 clones, roughly 50% seen once. This clone was counted between two and nine times.

This TCR was recovered from a human donor with alopecia areata. V gene TRBV29-1 combines with J gene TRBJ2-1; D ambiguous. The sequenced sample consisted of NKG2D-low CD8+ T cells sorted from blood. The CDR3 sequence is CSVRPDSSYNEQFF. The CDR3 nucleotides are TGCAGCGTTCGCCCCGATAGCTCCTACAATGAGCAGTTCTTC.